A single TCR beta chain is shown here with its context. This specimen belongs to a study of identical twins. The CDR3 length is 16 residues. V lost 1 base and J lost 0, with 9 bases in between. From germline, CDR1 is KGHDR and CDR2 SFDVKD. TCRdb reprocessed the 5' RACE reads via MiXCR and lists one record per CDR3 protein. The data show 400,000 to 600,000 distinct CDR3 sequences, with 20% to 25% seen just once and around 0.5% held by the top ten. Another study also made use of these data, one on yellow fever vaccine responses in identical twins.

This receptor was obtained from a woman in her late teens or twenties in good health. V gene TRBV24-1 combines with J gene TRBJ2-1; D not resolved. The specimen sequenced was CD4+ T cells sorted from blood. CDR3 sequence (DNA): TGTGCCACCAGTGATTTTCGATCGCGCTCCTACAATGAGCAGTTCTTC. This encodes CATSDFRSRSYNEQFF.